The TCR beta chain described here comes from a study of blood T cells in healthy people across ages. Each sample yielded at least 5 micrograms of PBMC total RNA. A second about 7 to 12 cycle PCR used barcoded and J-beta primers. Through a template-switch adaptor with 12 random nucleotides, each cDNA molecule received a tag. CDR3-containing paired-end reads numbered at least 3 million in each sample. TCRdb ran MiXCR on the 5' RACE reads and lists one entry per CDR3 protein. Found here are some 920,000 distinct CDR3 sequences, around 54% of them singletons; the top ten hold about a fifth. The CDR3 is 13 amino acids. Per the germline V gene, CDR1 is LGHNA and CDR2 is YNFKEQ. V was clipped by 1 base and J by 13 bases, with 14 bases between them.

Sequenced input: blood. This clonotype was sampled from a woman in her sixties or seventies in good health. J is TRBJ2-4 and V is TRBV4-2; possible D gene TRBD2, 6 bases. The CDR3 DNA sequence: TGTGCCAGCAGCCAAGTGGTTGGAGGGGAGCAGTACTTC. Its protein is CASSQVVGGEQYF.